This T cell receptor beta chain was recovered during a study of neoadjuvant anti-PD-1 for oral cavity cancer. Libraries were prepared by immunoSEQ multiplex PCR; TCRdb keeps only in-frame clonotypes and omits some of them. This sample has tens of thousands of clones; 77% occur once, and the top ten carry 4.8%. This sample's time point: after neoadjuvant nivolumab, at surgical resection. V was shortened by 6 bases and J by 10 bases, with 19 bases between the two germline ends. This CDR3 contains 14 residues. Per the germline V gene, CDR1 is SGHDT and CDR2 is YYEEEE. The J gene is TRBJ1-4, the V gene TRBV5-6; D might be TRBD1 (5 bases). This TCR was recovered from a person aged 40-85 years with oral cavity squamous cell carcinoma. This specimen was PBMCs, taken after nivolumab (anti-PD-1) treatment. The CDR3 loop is CASTLGVFEGKLFF. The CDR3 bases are TGTGCCAGCACCTTAGGGGTCTTCGAGGGAAAACTGTTTTTT.